The 6 T cell receptor beta chains presented below share a single source sample, sequenced in a study of T cell responses to AZD1222 COVID-19 vaccine. Generated by immunoSEQ multiplex PCR, the TCRdb table keeps only in-frame clones and is missing some. The sample consists of about 140,000 clones, approximately 91% of them appearing once. The starting material was peripheral blood, obtained 28 days after the second AZD1222 dose. The receptors here all came from an adult who received the AZD1222 COVID-19 vaccine.

The rearrangement links TRBV2 to TRBJ1-3, with TRBD1 matching 9 bases. The V segment lost 10 bases and the J segment 7 bases; nucleotides outside the gene matches: 11. CDR1 and CDR2 from the germline V gene are SNHLY and FYNNEI. The CDR3 spans 14 residues. This CDR3 reads CATTPDRGLNTIYF. CDR3 coding DNA: TGTGCCACCACCCCGGACAGGGGCCTCAACACCATATATTTT.

Note on this clone: The same CDR3 can be traced to other DNA sequences in this sample. V usage is TRBV5-1 and J usage is TRBJ1-2, with 9 bases aligning to TRBD1. Germline trimming cut 5 bases from V and 4 bases from J; bases unmatched to any gene: 3. The CDR3 totals 13 residues. CDR1 is SGHRS, CDR2 YFSETQ, per germline. CDR3 DNA sequence: TGCGCCAGCAGTTCGGGACAGGGCTATGGCTACACCTTC. Protein: CASSSGQGYGYTF.

The chain combines TRBV7-9 with TRBJ2-1; 7 positions agree with TRBD2. The CDR3 length is 11 residues. Germline V gene sequence: CDR1 SEHNR, CDR2 FQNEAQ (reference sequence). The trim removed 5 bases at V and 15 bases at J, leaving 7 bases unmatched. The CDR3 spells CASSHGLDRFF. The CDR3 nucleotides are TGTGCCAGCAGCCACGGACTAGACCGGTTCTTC.

The chain recombines TRBV24-1 with TRBJ1-5; D may be TRBD1 (5 bases). Germline loops: CDR1 KGHDR, CDR2 SFDVKD. V dropped 5 bases and J dropped 10 bases, with 11 bases sitting between them. The CDR3 has 12 residues. For the CDR3, the DNA is TGTGCCACCAGTGTCTCAGGGAGCCCCCAGCATTTT. Translated: CATSVSGSPQHF.

This clone was detected a few times. CDR3 nucleotide sequence: TGTGCCAGCTCACCTACAGGTGGCTACACCTTC. Translating gives CASSPTGGYTF. The chain employs TRBV18 and TRBJ1-2, with D possibly TRBD1 on 5 matching bases. CDR3 length: 11 residues. Trimming left V 3 bases short and J 7 bases short, with 6 bases between. From germline, CDR1 is KGHSH and CDR2 LQKENI.

The chain joins TRBV7-3 to TRBJ2-1, with 10 bases identical to TRBD2. CDR1 and CDR2 from the germline V gene are SGHTA and FQGTGA. Trimming removed 5 bases from V and 1 base from J; junction bases left unmatched: 5. The CDR3 loop spans 16 amino acids. The DNA of the CDR3 is TGTGCCAGCAGCCAACATAGCGGGGGGTCCTACAATGAGCAGTTCTTC. Residues: CASSQHSGGSYNEQFF.